Reported below is one T cell receptor beta chain. This clonotype was seen repeatedly, ten times or more. Its antigen remains unidentified. No base quality information exists; no much larger clone differs at one position. The sample's treatment or condition label, decoded: live attenuated yellow fever vaccine strain. PBMCs were isolated from peripheral blood using a standard Ficoll-Paque protocol. CD4 and CD8 T-cell fractions were isolated with Dynabeads CD4 and CD8 positive selection kits. RNA was extracted with TriZol from bulk PBMCs, CD4 and CD8 fractions, and dextramer-positive and dextramer-negative fractions. From the cysteine up to the valine, the CDR3 has a length of 12 residues. The DNA shown is the 36-base CDR3, in frame from base 1. Between the V and J ends, shortened by 1 base and 7 bases respectively, the junction contains 8 bases. CDR1 is given as LGHDT and CDR2 as YNNKEL, both from the germline V gene (reference sequence).

The data derive from a study of T cells after yellow fever vaccination (dated by TCRdb to about 2019). The study in broad terms: Libraries from fractions with low cell numbers were prepared with the SMART-Seq v4 Ultra Low Input RNA kit. Blood was drawn at multiple timepoints before and after primary and secondary immunization, with bulk PBMC replicates and cell subsets isolated. Bulk TCR alpha and beta repertoires were sequenced longitudinally to track T-cell clones before and after primary and booster YFV17D yellow fever vaccination. The cohort comprised two healthy male donors, one aged 18 to 30 and one aged 30 to 39 years. Results the study describes overall, beyond this receptor: Compared with the primary T-cell response, the secondary T-cell response was faster but weaker, reaching its peak on day 5 rather than on day 15. After the booster, most clones that had expanded after primary vaccination were detected again (around 95% of CD4 and 88% of CD8), suggesting broad maintenance of memory. A small share of clonotypes was detected in both CD4 and CD8 compartments, with the overlap likely arising from convergent recombination. FACS-sorted repertoires could contain abundant contaminating clonotypes from the bulk population, so computational filtering was required. Only a couple of donors were included in the study, so the extent to which the findings can be generalized is limited.

Synthesis of TCR cDNA relied on 5'RACE template switching, a step that introduced a universal primer site along with unique molecular identifiers. cDNA synthesis was primed from both the TCR alpha and TCR beta constant segments. Library amplification involved two PCR steps, and the second step added sample barcodes and sequencing adapters. Sequencing of libraries was performed on Illumina HiSeq 2500 (2x100 bp) or NovaSeq (2x150 bp). The paper's processing steps were these. MIGEC handled demultiplexing of reads and collapsing into UMI consensus sequences, while MiXCR performed V(D)J alignment. Using edgeR on replicate PBMC samples, clonotypes were called vaccine-responding if FDR was below 0.01 and the log2 fold change was above 5 up to day 15. CD4 or CD8 identity was assigned to each bulk clonotype according to whether the clonotype was present at higher abundance in the sequenced CD4 repertoire or the sequenced CD8 repertoire. TCRdb reprocessed the public reads (quality trimming at Q25 with fastp, clone calling with MiXCR) and kept in-frame beta chains. When rows share a CDR3 protein, they turn into one entry using the most common DNA and genes. The V and J calls, along with clone size, are taken from TCRdb and not from the paper's own processing. This sample gives around 180,000 distinct CDR3 sequences in total; about 6% of them show up just once. 2.5% to 3.5% of the sample belongs to the ten largest clones.

The V gene is TRBV3-1 and the J gene is TRBJ2-7; the D gene assignment is ambiguous. The sequence derives from a man between 18 and 29 years old who received the YFV17D yellow fever vaccine. Sequenced here: CD4+ T cells sorted from PBMCs, sampled on the day of the first yellow fever vaccination. The encoded CDR3 is CASSQGPGEQYV. Here is the DNA: TGTGCCAGCAGCCAAGGGCCCGGGGAGCAGTACGTC.